This T cell receptor beta chain is drawn from a study of blood T cells in healthy people across ages (dated by TCRdb to 2013 to 2016). About the investigation overall: Template switching captured roughly one uniquely barcoded TCR beta cDNA molecule per two T cells in model experiments. Using deep sequencing normalized with unique cDNA molecular identifiers, the study measured how TCR beta repertoire diversity changes with age. The donors were split into four age groups: young (average 16 years), middle-aged (more than 35), aged (around 67) and long-lived (approximately 80). To avoid experimental bias, donors of different ages were randomly spread across the sequencing lanes. The study analyzed two additional independent replicas of 1 million unique cDNA reads from the same blood draw for two donors, one aged 18 to 30 and one aged 80 or older.

The investigation overall reported the following: The percentage of naive T cells measured by flow cytometry correlated strongly with observed TCR beta diversity. The CMV infection status of donors was not known, potentially confounding age-related changes in expanded clonotypes. The long-lived group showed more naive CD4+ T cells, fewer expanded clones and increased TCR diversity than the aged group, suggesting age selection. Since profiling was done on bulk unsorted PBMCs, naive and antigen-experienced compartments could not be conclusively compared. As age increased, observed TCR beta diversity per million T cells dropped in a roughly linear way, and a significant reduction was already evident by age around 41. Estimates of total diversity based on one million sequenced T cells were regarded as lower bounds and as underestimates.

This clonotype appeared many times. It lacks a known antigen. Qualities for individual bases were not recorded, and no much larger clone is one base off. Libraries came from 5' RACE. Sequencing used an Illumina HiSeq 2500. A second roughly 7 to 11 cycle PCR used a sample-barcoded 5' primer and a J-beta primer mix. Each TCR beta cDNA molecule received a unique molecular identifier from a template-switch 5' adaptor carrying 12 random nucleotides. Each sample yielded at least 2.5 million CDR3-containing paired-end reads. All of the RNA was converted into first-strand cDNA using the Mint cDNA synthesis kit, with a TRBC-specific oligonucleotide serving as the primer. Following uracil-DNA glycosylase treatment, all cDNA underwent a first 18-cycle PCR with the universal primers M1SS and BC2_uni_R. On the study's bioinformatics: Each sample was normalized by randomly selecting 1 million high-quality reads, each carrying a distinct molecular identifier. Reads sharing molecular identifiers were discarded rather than binned into consensus sequences. MiTCR, with a Q25 quality threshold and the strictest error-elimination algorithm, was used for CDR3 identification, clonotype clustering and error correction. A nonparametric unseen species model with Euler transformation was used to estimate a lower bound on total TCR beta diversity. Using fastp at Q25 and MiXCR, TCRdb reprocessed the public reads and kept productive beta chains. When rows share a CDR3 protein, they turn into one entry using the most common DNA and genes. In this record, the V and J calls reflect TCRdb's handling and not the investigators' own analysis. The table for this sample lists over 700,000 distinct CDR3 sequences; about 48% of them were counted only once. Roughly 40% of the sample goes to the ten largest clones.

The approximately 39 donors, aged 6 to 90 years, were systemically healthy Caucasian individuals from Russia. Approximately 9.3 milliliters of peripheral blood were collected from each donor into EDTA-treated Vacutainer tubes. Ficoll-Paque density-gradient centrifugation was used to isolate PBMCs, with at least 7 million per sample. Total RNA, at least 6 micrograms per sample, was extracted from PBMCs with Trizol reagent. For every donor, an aliquot of PBMCs went through flow cytometry to measure the percentages of naive CD45RAhigh/CD27high T cells. The germline V gene (reference sequence) provides CDR1 DFQATT and CDR2 SNEGSKA. The junction shows trimming of 3 bases on V and 4 bases on J, plus 9 bases between the germline ends. The CDR3, from cysteine to phenylalanine, totals 12 residues. Left in the record is the CDR3 DNA by itself, 36 bases read in frame from the first base.

The sequence is built from TRBV20-1 and TRBJ1-2; a tentative D match to TRBD1 spans 5 bases. The material sequenced was blood. This receptor was obtained from a man older than 75 in good health. The DNA sequence is as follows: TGCAGTGCTAGGGGCGGGGCCTATGGCTACACCTTC. Translated, it reads CSARGGAYGYTF.